These 8 T cell receptor beta chains were all obtained from the same sample, sequenced in a study of T cells in Graves' hyperthyroidism and ophthalmopathy. Authors of the study amplified TCR beta CDR3 regions from RNA transcripts. The TCR CDR3 was amplified in a first-round RT-PCR using the HTBI primer set. TCRdb reanalysed the multiplex PCR reads using MiXCR and keeps one entry per CDR3 protein. The table records fewer than 650,000 distinct CDR3 sequences, approximately 14% of them present only once. Material for sequencing was blood. Every receptor here comes from a woman aged 40 to 50 with Graves' hyperthyroidism.

This clonotype was seen ten or more times. This chain links TRBV20-1 with TRBJ1-3, with TRBD1 matching 8 bases. Trimming took 4 bases from V and 3 from J; bases not matched to a gene: 5. The CDR3 has 14 residues. Per germline, CDR1 DFQATT and CDR2 SNEGSKA (reference sequence). CDR3 in DNA: TGCAGTGCTAAAAGACAGGGGAGTGGAAACACCATATATTTT. It specifies CSAKRQGSGNTIYF.

This chain connects TRBV10-1 to TRBJ1-1; D is possibly TRBD1 (5 bases). This CDR3 has 13 amino acids. In germline, CDR1 is WNHNN, CDR2 SYGVQD (reference sequence). V lost 3 bases and J lost 3, with 8 bases in between. CDR3 sequence reads: CASSDRVDTEAFF. The CDR3 nucleotides read TGCGCCAGCAGTGACAGGGTGGACACTGAAGCTTTCTTT.

CDR3 protein: CASSLVSGNTGELFF. The CDR3 DNA reads as TGCGCCAGCAGCTTGGTTTCCGGGAACACCGGGGAGCTGTTTTTT. This chain joins TRBV5-1 and TRBJ2-2; D gene uncertain. Germline V CDR1 and CDR2: SGHRS, YFSETQ. This CDR3 is built from 15 residues. V gave up 0 bases and J gave up 1 base, with 7 bases separating them.

The sample holds many counts of this clonotype. CDR3 sequence: CASNEAANTGELFF. Here the CDR3 DNA reads TGTGCCAGTAATGAGGCCGCGAACACCGGGGAGCTGTTTTTT. The chain uses TRBV19 and TRBJ2-2; unclear D gene. The CDR3 length is 14 residues. V was pared by 7 bases and J by 0 bases, with 9 bases between. CDR1 LNHDA and CDR2 SQIVND come from the germline V gene (reference sequence).

Ten or more counts support this clonotype. The V and J genes are TRBV7-2 and TRBJ1-4, with TRBD1 identical over 8 bases. The V and J ends lost 2 bases and 5 bases, in that order; junction bases with no gene match: 13. The CDR3 runs to 18 residues. Germline values: CDR1 SGHTA, CDR2 FQGNSA. DNA for the CDR3: TGTGCCAGCAGCTTAATGGGACAGGTCCATCTACGGAATGAAAAACTGTTTTTT. Translating gives CASSLMGQVHLRNEKLFF.

This clonotype was detected ten times or more. The gene calls are TRBV2 and TRBJ2-7; no reliable D call. V was trimmed by 7 bases and J by 0 bases, leaving 7 bases between them. The germline V gene has CDR1 SNHLY and CDR2 FYNNEI. The CDR3 covers 12 residues. CDR3 coding DNA: TGTGCCAGCATCAGGAGCTCCTACGAGCAGTACTTC. This gives the protein CASIRSSYEQYF.

CDR3 protein: CASSSLGGTNEKLFF. CDR3 in DNA: TGTGCCAGCAGCTCCCTGGGGGGGACTAATGAAAAACTGTTTTTT. The chain employs TRBV7-9 and TRBJ1-4; a weak D match, TRBD1 (5 bases). The germline V gene has CDR1 SEHNR and CDR2 FQNEAQ (reference sequence). This CDR3 region has 15 residues. V shed 4 bases and J shed 2 bases, with 11 bases lying between them.

Ten or more counts support this clonotype. The chain combines TRBV18 with TRBJ2-7; D might be TRBD1 or TRBD2, each matching 5 bases. The CDR3 covers 15 residues. From germline, CDR1 is KGHSH and CDR2 LQKENI. Trimming stripped 2 bases from V and 5 bases from J, with 16 bases between. CDR3 residues: CASSPSFGTVDEQYF. Written as DNA, the CDR3 is TGTGCCAGCTCACCAAGTTTTGGGACCGTGGACGAGCAGTACTTC.